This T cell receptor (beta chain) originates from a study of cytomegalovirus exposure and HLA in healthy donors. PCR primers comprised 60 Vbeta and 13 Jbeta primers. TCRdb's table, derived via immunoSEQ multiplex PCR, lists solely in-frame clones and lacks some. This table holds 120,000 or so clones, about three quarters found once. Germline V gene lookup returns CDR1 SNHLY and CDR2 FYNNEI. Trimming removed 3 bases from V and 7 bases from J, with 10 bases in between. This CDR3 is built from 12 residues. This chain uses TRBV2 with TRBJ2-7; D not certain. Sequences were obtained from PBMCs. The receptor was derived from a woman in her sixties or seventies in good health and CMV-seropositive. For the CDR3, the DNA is TGTGCCAGCAGTGACGGGTCTGGAGAGCAGTACTTC. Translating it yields CASSDGSGEQYF.